This T cell receptor (beta chain) is from a study of T cell repertoires in cytomegalovirus infection. The overall study: Through public TCR beta signatures, both CMV infection and matching HLA type were indicated.

In this sample, this clonotype turned up a few times. Its antigen is as yet unknown. Via MiXCR, TCRdb re-called the reads, giving one row per CDR3 protein. The table includes around 360,000 distinct CDR3 sequences, about 34% detected once. Trimming shortened V by 5 bases and J by 5 bases, and 18 bases separated the two germline ends. The germline gives CDR1 SGHNT, CDR2 YENEEA. The CDR3 consists of 15 residues. Broader study findings: What dominated the ex vivo response were HLA-C-restricted CMV-specific TCR beta clonotypes.

The sample was cultured PBMCs, taken from culture after CMV antigen stimulation. This chain joins TRBV11-3 and TRBJ1-2; possible D gene TRBD1, 5 bases. This clonotype originated in a human donor in good health (CMV status not recorded). Some clones in this sample may be carry-over from other donors' samples. The CDR3 DNA reads as TGTGCCAGCAGCCACCGGGGCCTTGGAGGGTATGGCTACACCTTC. Protein sequence: CASSHRGLGGYGYTF.